One sample yielded the 24 T cell receptor beta chains listed below, sequenced in a study of T cells in Graves' hyperthyroidism and ophthalmopathy. TCR beta CDR3 region amplification was performed from RNA transcripts. Primed by the HTBI set, a first-round RT-PCR was run on the TCR CDR3. TCRdb passed the multiplex PCR reads through MiXCR, listing each CDR3 protein once. The sample includes fewer than 700,000 distinct CDR3 sequences, around 15% of them seen just once. The source material was blood. The source of these receptors is a woman aged 25 to 39 with Graves' hyperthyroidism.

The chain couples TRBV7-2 to TRBJ1-5, with no clear D. Between the trimmed V and J ends, which lost 5 bases and 5 bases, there was a span of 25 bases. From germline, CDR1 is SGHTA and CDR2 FQGNSA. The CDR3 sequence is 18 residues long. CDR3 sequence reads: CASSQGRSSRKGDQPQHF. The DNA for the CDR3 is TGTGCCAGCAGCCAAGGACGATCATCCCGGAAGGGCGATCAGCCCCAGCATTTT.

This clonotype came up many times. CDR3 sequence reads: CASSWRQGAYEQYF. The CDR3 DNA reads as TGCGCCAGCAGCTGGAGACAGGGGGCTTACGAGCAGTACTTC. This sequence joins TRBV5-1 and TRBJ2-7, with 10 bases fitting TRBD1. Germline V gene lookup returns CDR1 SGHRS and CDR2 YFSETQ. This CDR3 is 14 amino acids long. Germline trimming cut 3 bases from V and 4 bases from J; bases unmatched to any gene: 4.

Comment on this clonotype: The CDR3 ends on some other residue instead of the conserved phenylalanine or tryptophan, so this is likely a read error. The chain combines TRBV20-1 with TRBJ2-3; 12 bases line up with TRBD2. V shed 6 bases, J shed 5 bases, and the junction held 9 bases outside the gene matches. CDR3 size: 15 residues. Germline loops: CDR1 DFQATT, CDR2 SNEGSKA (reference sequence). CDR3 in amino acids: CSAPRLAGVVDTQYL. CDR3 bases: TGCAGTGCACCCCGACTAGCGGGAGTTGTAGATACGCAGTATCTT.

This clonotype was seen repeatedly, ten times or more. The rearrangement joins TRBV29-1 to TRBJ2-1; 10 bases are shared with TRBD2. The length of the CDR3 is 15 residues. Unmatched junction bases numbered 12, after V lost 7 bases and J lost 6 bases. The germline V gene has CDR1 SQVTM and CDR2 ANQGSEA. The CDR3 spells CSADRGSSGSNEQFF. The CDR3 nucleotides read TGCAGCGCCGATAGGGGGTCTAGCGGGAGCAATGAGCAGTTCTTC.

The chain has TRBV6-1 and TRBJ2-1; TRBD2 might be the D (5 bases). This CDR3 is 15 amino acids long. Deletions cut 3 bases from V and 6 bases from J, with 15 bases between. Germline CDR1 reads MNHNS; CDR2 reads SASEGT. In nucleotides, the CDR3 is TGTGCCAGCAGTGACGAGGGTCTCCCGGGCAATGAGCAGTTCTTC. This encodes CASSDEGLPGNEQFF.

This clonotype was seen repeatedly, ten times or more. This sequence joins TRBV2 and TRBJ2-5; 10 nucleotides line up with TRBD2. The CDR3 has 14 residues. V lost 7 bases and J lost 5; bases outside the gene matches: 7. CDR1 is SNHLY, CDR2 FYNNEI, per germline. The CDR3 DNA reads as TGTGCCAGCACCTATAGCGGGAGGTATGAGACCCAGTACTTC. It codes for CASTYSGRYETQYF.

Notes on this clonotype: A much larger clone differs by one base, so this may be a read error. The rearrangement links TRBV30 to TRBJ2-2; D gene unclear. Per the germline V gene, CDR1 is GTSNPN and CDR2 is SVGIG (reference sequence). The CDR3 spans 10 residues. V lost 0 bases to trimming and J lost 7 bases, with 0 bases between them. The CDR3 bases are TGTGCCTGGAGTGTCGGGGAGCTGTTTTTT. It yields the protein CAWSVGELFF.

This clonotype was seen more than once but under ten times. The rearrangement uses TRBV2 and TRBJ2-1, with 11 bases aligning to TRBD1. After removal of 6 bases from V and 6 bases from J, the junction contained 4 bases not matched to a gene. The CDR3 covers 14 residues. The V gene's germline CDR1 is SNHLY and CDR2 FYNNEI. CDR3 protein: CASRGQGVSNEQFF. In DNA, the CDR3 is TGTGCCAGCAGGGGACAGGGGGTCAGCAATGAGCAGTTCTTC. The variable domain in full, with the rest retrieved from reference TRBV2 and TRBJ2-1, is EPEVTQTPSHQVTQMGQEVILRCVPISNHLYFYWYRQILGQKVEFLVSFYNNEISEKSEIFDDQFSVERPDGSNFTLKIRSTKLEDSAMYFCASRGQGVSNEQFFGPGTRLTVL.

This clonotype was picked up many times. The V and J genes are TRBV3-1 and TRBJ2-5; a possible D gene is TRBD2 (6 bases). V lost 1 base to trimming and J lost 8 bases, with 8 bases between them. CDR1 and CDR2 from the germline V gene are LGHDT and YNNKEL (reference sequence). The CDR3 is 12 amino acids. In DNA form, the CDR3 reads TGTGCCAGCAGCCAAGGGGACTCCACCCAGTACTTC. Its translation: CASSQGDSTQYF.

This clonotype was observed many times. This chain joins TRBV5-1 and TRBJ2-3; 8 bases are shared with TRBD2. Germline V gene data show CDR1 as SGHRS and CDR2 as YFSETQ. There are 14 residues in the CDR3. The V segment lost 6 bases and the J segment 5 bases; nucleotides outside the gene matches: 8. The CDR3 bases are TGCGCCAGCACCGGGAGCGGGAGAAGAGATACGCAGTATTTT. Translating it yields CASTGSGRRDTQYF.

This clonotype was counted at least ten times. V usage is TRBV28 and J usage is TRBJ2-3; 11 nucleotides line up with TRBD2. There are 18 residues in the CDR3. V shed 4 bases and J 5 bases; nucleotides not matched to a gene: 14. The germline V gene has CDR1 MDHEN and CDR2 SYDVKM. DNA of the CDR3: TGTGCCAGCAGTTCCCCCATAACTAGCGGGAGTTTTCAAGATACGCAGTATTTT. It yields the protein CASSSPITSGSFQDTQYF.

Points on this clonotype: A much larger clone is a single base away; this may be a read error. CDR3 DNA sequence: TGTGCCAACAGTTTAGACAGGGGTAGGCACAATGAGCAGTTCTTC. Its translation: CANSLDRGRHNEQFF. This chain joins TRBV28 and TRBJ2-1, with 8 bases identical to TRBD1. The germline gives CDR1 MDHEN, CDR2 SYDVKM. The CDR3 totals 15 residues. The full variable domain, its missing parts supplied by reference TRBV28 and TRBJ2-1, is DVKVTQSSRYLVKRTGEKVFLECVQDMDHENMFWYRQDPGLGLRLIYFSYDVKMKEKGDIPEGYSVSREKKERFSLILESASTNQTSMYLCANSLDRGRHNEQFFGPGTRLTVL.

The rearrangement uses TRBV7-6 and TRBJ1-2, with a tentative D call TRBD1 (6 bases). CDR1 and CDR2 (germline): SGHVS, FNYEAQ. V gave up 7 bases and J gave up 4 bases, with 25 bases separating them. The CDR3 has 17 amino acids. As DNA, the CDR3 is TGTGCCAGCACCCCCGAACCGGGGGCAATCCTGACCTATGGCTACACCTTC. This sequence encodes CASTPEPGAILTYGYTF.

This clonotype was counted only a few times. V usage is TRBV25-1 and J usage is TRBJ1-2; maybe TRBD1 (5 bases). This CDR3 region has 19 residues. The V gene's germline CDR1 is MGHDK and CDR2 SYGVNS. V was cut by 1 base and J by 8 bases, with 29 bases left in between. CDR3 DNA sequence: TGTGCCAGCAGTGAATCCAAGGGGAGAGGATTTGGCGACAAGAACGGCTACACCTTC. Its protein is CASSESKGRGFGDKNGYTF.

The chain joins TRBV25-1 to TRBJ1-1, with D perhaps TRBD1 (5 bases). Trimming removed 4 bases at V and 5 bases at J, with 14 bases between. CDR3 size: 14 residues. Germline V lookup: CDR1 MGHDK, CDR2 SYGVNS. The CDR3 spells CASSVEGISTEAFF. CDR3 bases: TGTGCCAGCAGTGTTGAGGGGATATCGACTGAAGCTTTCTTT. The full variable domain, its missing parts supplied by reference TRBV25-1 and TRBJ1-1, is EADIYQTPRYLVIGTGKKITLECSQTMGHDKMYWYQQDPGMELHLIHYSYGVNSTEKGDLSSESTVSRIRTEHFPLTLESARPSHTSQYLCASSVEGISTEAFFGQGTRLTVV.

This clonotype has ten or more counts. The genes are TRBV7-9 and TRBJ2-3, with 12 bases that match TRBD2. After removal of 6 bases from V and 3 bases from J, the junction contained 4 bases not matched to a gene. Germline values: CDR1 SEHNR, CDR2 FQNEAQ (reference sequence). The CDR3 is made up of 15 amino acids. CDR3 protein: CASRTGLAGTDTQYF. The CDR3 coding sequence is TGTGCCAGCAGGACAGGACTAGCGGGGACAGATACGCAGTATTTT.

The chain joins TRBV9 to TRBJ2-5; D might be TRBD1 (6 bases). This CDR3 is 14 amino acids long. Germline CDR1 reads SGDLS; CDR2 reads YYNGEE. The V and J ends lost 4 bases and 2 bases respectively, with 12 bases between them. The CDR3 is CASSRQGWQETQYF. CDR3 DNA sequence: TGTGCCAGCAGCCGGCAGGGGTGGCAAGAGACCCAGTACTTC.

This clonotype has a handful of counts. V is TRBV3-1 and J is TRBJ1-5; possibly TRBD1 for D (5 bases). CDR1 and CDR2 (germline): LGHDT, YNNKEL (reference sequence). The CDR3 covers 15 residues. Trimming removed 4 bases at V and 2 bases at J, with 12 bases between. The CDR3 region has the DNA TGTGCCAGCAGCCGGGGGGGGACTGGCAATCAGCCCCAGCATTTT. It translates to CASSRGGTGNQPQHF.

The sample holds many counts of this clonotype. The genes are TRBV28 and TRBJ2-3; 12 bases align to TRBD1. The germline V gene encodes CDR1 MDHEN and CDR2 SYDVKM. V shed 2 bases, J shed 8 bases, and the junction held 8 bases outside the gene matches. The CDR3 covers 16 residues. CDR3 protein: CASSLAGTGGAGTQYF. The CDR3 nucleotides read TGTGCCAGCAGTTTAGCCGGGACAGGGGGCGCGGGTACGCAGTATTTT.

This clonotype was seen only a few times. The rearrangement uses TRBV7-9 and TRBJ2-5; no reliable D call. This CDR3 spans 15 amino acids. The V end was cut by 1 base, the J end by 4 bases, with 13 bases between. CDR1 and CDR2 from the germline V gene are SEHNR and FQNEAQ (reference sequence). CDR3 nucleotides: TGTGCCAGCAGCTTAGAGAGGTCATCCCGAGAGACCCAGTACTTC. This gives the protein CASSLERSSRETQYF.

This clonotype was counted a few times. This rearrangement joins TRBV20-1 to TRBJ2-7; 9 positions agree with TRBD2. Trimming at V came to 6 bases and at J to 0 bases, leaving 6 bases not matched to a gene. Germline V gene sequence: CDR1 DFQATT, CDR2 SNEGSKA (reference sequence). The CDR3 runs 14 residues. Here the CDR3 reads CSATLAGDSYEQYF. The CDR3 DNA reads TGCAGTGCCACTTTAGCGGGAGACTCCTACGAGCAGTACTTC.

This clonotype was detected ten times or more. This sequence joins TRBV27 and TRBJ2-3; D might be TRBD2 (6 bases). The V gene's germline CDR1 is MNHEY and CDR2 SMNVEV (reference sequence). V gave up 6 bases and J gave up 2 bases, with 15 bases separating them. CDR3 length equals 15 residues. Written as DNA, the CDR3 is TGTGCCAGCAGCCGGGGAGGCGCGCCCACAGATACGCAGTATTTT. This translates into CASSRGGAPTDTQYF.

This clonotype was observed many times. The rearrangement joins TRBV28 to TRBJ2-1, with 13 bases aligning to TRBD2. The CDR3 is 15 residues long. The germline V gene has CDR1 MDHEN and CDR2 SYDVKM. With V trimmed by 6 bases and J by 6 bases, 5 bases remained unmatched. CDR3 DNA: TGTGCCAGCAGATTACTAGCGGGAGGGCCCAATGAGCAGTTCTTC. This translates into CASRLLAGGPNEQFF.

The table lists this clonotype with many counts. The V gene is TRBV7-3, the J gene TRBJ2-3, with D hard to call. The length of the CDR3 is 13 residues. Germline V CDR1 and CDR2: SGHTA, FQGTGA. The ends were cut back, 4 bases at V and 4 bases at J, with 9 bases in the middle. The CDR3 region has the DNA TGTGCCAGCAGCTCTTCAACCGCAGATACGCAGTATTTT. It encodes CASSSSTADTQYF.